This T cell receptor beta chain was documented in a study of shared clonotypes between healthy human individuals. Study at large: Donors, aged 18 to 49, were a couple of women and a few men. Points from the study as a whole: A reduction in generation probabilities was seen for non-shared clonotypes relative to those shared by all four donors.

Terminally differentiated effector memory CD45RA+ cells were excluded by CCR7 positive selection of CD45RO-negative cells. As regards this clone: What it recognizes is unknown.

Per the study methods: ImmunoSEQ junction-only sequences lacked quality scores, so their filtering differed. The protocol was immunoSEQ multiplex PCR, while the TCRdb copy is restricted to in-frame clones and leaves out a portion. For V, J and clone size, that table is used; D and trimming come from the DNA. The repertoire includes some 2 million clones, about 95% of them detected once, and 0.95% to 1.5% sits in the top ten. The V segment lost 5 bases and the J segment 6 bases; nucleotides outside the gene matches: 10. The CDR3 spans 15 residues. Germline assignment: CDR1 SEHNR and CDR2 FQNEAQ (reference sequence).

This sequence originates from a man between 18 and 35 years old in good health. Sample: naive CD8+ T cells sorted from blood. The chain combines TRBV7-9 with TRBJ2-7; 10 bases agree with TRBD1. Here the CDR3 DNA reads TGTGCCAGCAGCCCGAGAGGGACAGGGGACCCCGAGCAGTACTTC. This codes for CASSPRGTGDPEQYF. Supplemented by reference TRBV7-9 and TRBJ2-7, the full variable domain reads DTGVSQNPRHKITKRGQNVTFRCDPISEHNRLYWYRQTLGQGPEFLTYFQNEAQLEKSRLLSDRFSAERPKGSFSTLEIQRTEQGDSAMYLCASSPRGTGDPEQYFGPGTRLTVT.